A selection of T cell receptor beta chains follows, all from one sample in a study of blood T cell repertoires in COVID-19. Sequenced by immunoSEQ multiplex PCR; TCRdb stores in-frame clones only, minus some. Found here are approximately 450,000 clones, roughly nine tenths of them singletons; the top ten hold around 1.1%. Sequencing used PBMCs or T cells enriched from blood (not recorded which). The receptors were gathered from a young man who had recovered from COVID-19. Both conserved end residues are part of each CDR3. A D gene is named only where the DNA matches it firmly. Clone sizes are given selectively: once, few, many, or a class where the clone is expanded.

d_call,v_call,clone_size,j_call,cdr3_nt,cdr3_aa
NA,TRBV6-5,NA,TRBJ1-4,TGTGCCAGCAGTACACAGGGTAATGAAAAACTGTTTTTT,CASSTQGNEKLFF
NA,TRBV7-5,NA,TRBJ2-1,TGTGTCAGAAGCCAAGGACTAGCGGGAGGCCGTTTTGATGAGCAGTTCTTC,CVRSQGLAGGRFDEQFF
TRBD1,TRBV27,NA,TRBJ1-1,TGTGCCAGCAGCGAGACAGGGACCACTGAAGCTTTCTTT,CASSETGTTEAFF
TRBD1,TRBV30,NA,TRBJ2-2,TGTGCCTGGAGTCTCAGGGGGAAGGTCACCGGGGAGCTGTTTTTT,CAWSLRGKVTGELFF
NA,TRBV21-1,NA,TRBJ2-5,TGTGCCAGCAGCACCGTCCCGACAGCTATATACCAAGAGACCCAGTACTTC,CASSTVPTAIYQETQYF
NA,TRBV2,NA,TRBJ2-7,NA,CASILDTHSYEQYF
NA,TRBV20-1,NA,TRBJ1-2,TGCAGTGCCCTAACCGATGGCTACACCTTC,CSALTDGYTF
TRBD2,TRBV19,NA,TRBJ2-5,TGTGCCAGTAGTATATCTAGCGGGATACAACAAGAGACCCAGTACTTC,CASSISSGIQQETQYF
NA,TRBV24-1,NA,TRBJ1-2,TGTGCCACCAGTGATTTTGGACAGTATGGCTACACCTTC,CATSDFGQYGYTF
TRBD2,TRBV18,NA,TRBJ2-1,TGTGCCAGCTCACAACTTCCAGCGGGAGGGCCAGAGAATGAGCAGTTCTTC,CASSQLPAGGPENEQFF
NA,TRBV28,once,TRBJ2-7,TGTGCCAGCAGTTTATCGCAGACCTACGAGCAGTACTTC,CASSLSQTYEQYF
NA,TRBV11-2,NA,TRBJ2-5,TGTGCCAGCAGCTTAACAGGGTGGGAGACCCAGTACTTC,CASSLTGWETQYF
NA,TRBV6-1,NA,TRBJ2-7,TGTGCCAGCAGTGATTCCGGCGAGCAGTACTTC,CASSDSGEQYF
TRBD1,TRBV27,NA,TRBJ2-7,TGTGCCAGCAGCTTTATCCGGGACAGCTACGAGCAGTACTTC,CASSFIRDSYEQYF
TRBD1,TRBV24-1,NA,TRBJ2-1,TGTGCCACCAGTGATAACAGGGGGCTCGACAATGAGCAGTTCTTC,CATSDNRGLDNEQFF
NA,TRBV11-2,NA,TRBJ1-2,TGTGCCAGCAGCAAAATTGACACCACTGGCTACACCTTC,CASSKIDTTGYTF
NA,TRBV4-2,NA,TRBJ1-2,TGTGCCAGCAGCCAAGACGGGAACTATGGCTACACCTTC,CASSQDGNYGYTF
TRBD2,TRBV4-2,NA,TRBJ2-1,TGTGCCAGCAGCTTCTGGGTGGCTAGCGGAGAGGGCTCCTACAATGAGCAGTTCTTC,CASSFWVASGEGSYNEQFF
TRBD1,TRBV13,NA,TRBJ2-1,TGTGCCAGCAGCCCGGGACAGGGCCCCTATGGTGAGCAGTTCTTC,CASSPGQGPYGEQFF
NA,TRBV28,NA,TRBJ1-1,TGTGCCAGCAGAGGGCAGGGGCGAGGAAGCACTGAAGCTTTCTTT,CASRGQGRGSTEAFF
NA,TRBV2,NA,TRBJ2-7,TGTGCCAGCAGTGGGAGCACAGGGACGGGCGAGCAGTACTTC,CASSGSTGTGEQYF
TRBD2,TRBV7-8,NA,TRBJ2-3,TGTGCCAGCAGCCAACTGCAGCCGGGACTAGTGGCGGATACGCAGTATTTT,CASSQLQPGLVADTQYF
NA,TRBV11-2,once,TRBJ2-1,TGTGCCAGCAGCTCACAGGGCAATGAGCAGTTCTTC,CASSSQGNEQFF
NA,TRBV29-1,NA,TRBJ2-2,TGCAGCGTCCGTATTGGGGGCCCCGGGGAGCTGTTTTTT,CSVRIGGPGELFF
NA,TRBV27,NA,TRBJ2-1,TGTGCCAGCAGTTCCGCCCTACTAGCCTTTGAGCAGTTCTTC,CASSSALLAFEQFF
NA,TRBV24-1,NA,TRBJ1-1,TGTGCCACCAGTGAAGACGGACAGAACACTGAAGCTTTCTTT,CATSEDGQNTEAFF
NA,TRBV6-5,once,TRBJ1-4,TGTGCCAGCAGTTATTCCCCGGGAATAAAAGAAAAACTGTTTTTT,CASSYSPGIKEKLFF
NA,TRBV3-1/TRBV3-2,NA,TRBJ2-1,TGTGCCAGCAGCCTCACAGGCAGCTCCTACAATGAGCAGTTCTTC,CASSLTGSSYNEQFF
NA,TRBV12-3/TRBV12-4,NA,TRBJ2-1,TGTGCCAGCAGTTTACAGGGGTGGGATGAGCAGTTCTTC,CASSLQGWDEQFF
TRBD1,TRBV24-1,NA,TRBJ2-5,TGTGCCACCAGTGATGAGGGACAGGGGGCGGGGGAGACCCAGTACTTC,CATSDEGQGAGETQYF
TRBD2,TRBV4-1,NA,TRBJ2-7,TGCGCCAGCAGCCCAGGGACTAGCGGGATGTCCTACGAGCAGTACTTC,CASSPGTSGMSYEQYF
NA,TRBV7-9,NA,TRBJ2-1,TGTGCCAGCAGCTTAGGGCTATTGGGCTATGAGCAGTTCTTC,CASSLGLLGYEQFF
TRBD1,TRBV7-8,NA,TRBJ1-5,TGTGCCAGCAGCTCGACAGGGGAAGATCAGCCCCAGCATTTT,CASSSTGEDQPQHF
TRBD1,TRBV27,once,TRBJ1-4,TGTGCCAGCAGTTTATTGACAGGGGGCGGTGAAAAACTGTTTTTT,CASSLLTGGGEKLFF
NA,TRBV19,few,TRBJ1-5,TGTGCCAGTAGTATATTAGGGCAGGGGAGTAGAGGGCGATGGCAGCCCCAGCATTTT,CASSILGQGSRGRWQPQHF